The 8 T cell receptor beta chains in this list originate from one sample, sequenced in a study of beta chain features in type 1 diabetes. Findings and caveats of the study: TCRB CDR3s were moderately but significantly shorter in Type 1 diabetes patients in all four CD4+ subsets.

The investigators reverse transcribed all of the isolated RNA, so they sequenced expressed TCRB transcripts. Method: immunoSEQ multiplex PCR; TCRdb's copy keeps in-frame clones and lacks some. This sample has about 270,000 clones; 14% occur once, and the top ten carry about 0.017%. Their antigen targets remain unknown. The sample taken for sequencing was naive CD4+ T cells from blood. The source is a man aged 25-40 years with type 1 diabetes.

This clone was detected many times. Here the CDR3 reads CSVEDPTEQFF. DNA for the CDR3: TGCAGCGTTGAAGATCCTACCGAGCAGTTCTTC. The genes are TRBV29-1 and TRBJ2-1; D call uncertain. V shed 0 bases and J shed 10 bases, with 7 bases lying between them. The V gene's germline CDR1 is SQVTM and CDR2 ANQGSEA. The CDR3 is 11 amino acids.

This clone occurred a few times. The CDR3 DNA reads as TGTGCCAGCAGTTTGGCCGTGGGCAATCAGCCCCAGCATTTT. This codes for CASSLAVGNQPQHF. The chain has TRBV27 and TRBJ1-5; D remains ambiguous. The CDR3 contains 14 residues. Germline assignment: CDR1 MNHEY and CDR2 SMNVEV (reference sequence). Trimming left V 3 bases short and J 2 bases short, with 8 bases between.

The V call is TRBV13, the J call TRBJ1-2, with a weak D call TRBD1 (5 bases). This CDR3 comprises 13 residues. V lost 3 bases to trimming and J lost 8 bases, with 13 bases between them. CDR1 PRHDT and CDR2 FYEKMQ come from the germline V gene (reference sequence). CDR3 nucleotides: TGTGCCAGCAGCTTCACGAGGGGAGGGGGCTACACCTTC. Protein sequence: CASSFTRGGGYTF.

There are a few counts of this clone. The V call is TRBV6-6, the J call TRBJ2-1; D is possibly TRBD2 (5 bases). CDR1 and CDR2 from the germline V gene are MNHNY and SVGAGI (reference sequence). The germline V and J ends were trimmed by 2 bases and 7 bases, with 12 bases remaining between them. This CDR3 is 14 amino acids long. The DNA of the CDR3 is TGTGCCAGCAGTTACCCCGAGGGCGGTAATGAGCAGTTCTTC. Amino acid sequence: CASSYPEGGNEQFF.

The chain employs TRBV7-9 and TRBJ2-5; possible D gene TRBD1, 5 bases. The V end was cut by 0 bases, the J end by 2 bases, with 10 bases between. Germline CDR1 is SEHNR and CDR2 is FQNEAQ (reference sequence). The CDR3 is 15 amino acids. The CDR3 nucleotides are TGTGCCAGCAGCTTAGCGCAGGGTTGGCAAGAGACCCAGTACTTC. It is translated as CASSLAQGWQETQYF.

This chain connects TRBV5-1 to TRBJ2-1; TRBD2 matches at 13 bases. The germline V gene has CDR1 SGHRS and CDR2 YFSETQ. The CDR3 is 13 residues long. V shed 3 bases and J 9 bases; nucleotides not matched to a gene: 0. The CDR3 sequence: CASSWTSGGEQFF. The DNA of the CDR3 is TGCGCCAGCAGCTGGACTAGCGGGGGTGAGCAGTTCTTC.

V is TRBV19 and J is TRBJ1-1; D might be TRBD1 (6 bases). Trimming cost V 6 bases and J 9 bases, with 11 bases left between them. The CDR3 is 11 residues long. The germline gives CDR1 LNHDA, CDR2 SQIVND (reference sequence). The CDR3 protein is CASRIDRKAFF. CDR3 bases: TGTGCCAGTAGAATTGACAGGAAAGCTTTCTTT. The entire variable domain, with the rest obtained from reference TRBV19 and TRBJ1-1, is as follows: DGGITQSPKYLFRKEGQNVTLSCEQNLNHDAMYWYRQDPGQGLRLIYYSQIVNDFQKGDIAEGYSVSREKKESFPLTVTSAQKNPTAFYLCASRIDRKAFFGQGTRLTVV.

This clone was seen only a few times. J is TRBJ1-4 and V is TRBV5-1; D gene uncertain. Trimming removed 0 bases from V and 8 bases from J, with 11 bases in between. The CDR3 loop spans 14 amino acids. Germline lookup yields CDR1 SGHRS and CDR2 YFSETQ. The DNA of the CDR3 is TGCGCCAGCAGCTTGGGAGGCGGGGAAGAAAAACTGTTTTTT. Translation gives CASSLGGGEEKLFF.